What follows are 17 T cell receptor beta chains derived from one specimen sequenced in a study of identical twins. TCRdb passed the 5' RACE reads through MiXCR, listing each CDR3 protein once. The sample shows about 690,000 distinct CDR3 sequences, less than 25% of them seen only once. The same data also contributed to another study, on T cells expressing NK-cell markers.

Sequencing was carried out using PBMCs. The origin of the receptors is a woman aged 18-30 years in good health.

V and J are TRBV9 and TRBJ2-7; D may correspond to TRBD1 or TRBD2 (5 bases each). Germline CDR1 SGDLS, CDR2 YYNGEE. The CDR3 contains 13 residues. V lost 0 bases, J lost 5 bases, and 9 bases lay in between. In DNA, the CDR3 is TGTGCCAGCAGCGTAGGAGGGGCAAACGAGCAGTACTTC. This translates into CASSVGGANEQYF.

V usage is TRBV29-1 and J usage is TRBJ1-2, with unresolved D. The CDR3 consists of 10 residues. Germline CDR1 SQVTM, CDR2 ANQGSEA. V was pared by 5 bases and J by 4 bases, with 5 bases between. The CDR3 DNA is TGCAGCGTTTCGCTCTATGGCTACACCTTC. Translating it yields CSVSLYGYTF.

This sequence joins TRBV7-2 and TRBJ2-5; a possible D gene is TRBD2 (6 bases). This CDR3 is built from 14 residues. Germline CDR1 reads SGHTA; CDR2 reads FQGNSA. The V end lost 7 bases, the J end lost 1 base, and 13 bases lay between the germline ends. CDR3 region: CASKGLFSQETQYF. The CDR3 DNA reads TGTGCCAGCAAGGGACTTTTTTCCCAAGAGACCCAGTACTTC.

The V and J genes are TRBV3-1 and TRBJ2-7; 8 nucleotides agree with TRBD2. This CDR3 is 15 amino acids long. V dropped 4 bases and J dropped 4; count of bases not matched to a gene: 9. Germline lookup yields CDR1 LGHDT and CDR2 YNNKEL (reference sequence). The CDR3 DNA reads as TGTGCCAGCAGCCGTATAGCGGGAAGAGGATACGAGCAGTACTTC. Translating it yields CASSRIAGRGYEQYF.

This clonotype appeared a few times. The chain has TRBV6-5 and TRBJ1-3, with D unclear. Germline V CDR1 and CDR2: MNHEY, SVGAGI. V was shortened by 0 bases and J by 0 bases, with 15 bases between the two germline ends. The CDR3 sequence is 18 residues long. In DNA form, the CDR3 reads TGTGCCAGCAGTTACTCGATTTTTCCAGGTCGCTCTGGAAACACCATATATTTT. Translating gives CASSYSIFPGRSGNTIYF.

This clonotype was observed a handful of times. The CDR3 bases are TGTGCCAGCAGCCAGGAAGCGGGGGGGCGTGGAGATACGCAGTATTTT. This sequence encodes CASSQEAGGRGDTQYF. The genes are TRBV3-1 and TRBJ2-3; the match to TRBD2 covers 10 bases. This CDR3 spans 16 amino acids. The trim removed 3 bases at V and 5 bases at J, leaving 8 bases unmatched. Germline V gives CDR1 LGHDT, CDR2 YNNKEL (reference sequence).

CDR3 residues: CASSVGGPQGQFF. The DNA of the CDR3 is TGTGCCAGCAGCGTAGGGGGGCCCCAAGGGCAGTTCTTC. The rearrangement links TRBV9 to TRBJ2-1; perhaps TRBD1 as D (6 bases). The CDR3 covers 13 residues. Trimming took off 0 bases at V and 12 bases at J, with 13 bases between the two ends. Germline CDR1 SGDLS, CDR2 YYNGEE.

This clonotype was detected only a few times. This chain uses TRBV9 with TRBJ2-6; 7 bases are shared with TRBD2. Germline V gives CDR1 SGDLS, CDR2 YYNGEE. This CDR3 spans 18 amino acids. The V gene end was trimmed by 0 bases and the J gene end by 3 bases; junction bases not matched to a gene: 9. CDR3 sequence (DNA): TGTGCCAGCAGCGTAGCTGGCGGGAGATCTAATGGGGCCAACGTCCTGACTTTC. Translation gives CASSVAGGRSNGANVLTF. Together with reference TRBV9 and TRBJ2-6, the CDR3 gives the full variable domain: DSGVTQTPKHLITATGQRVTLRCSPRSGDLSVYWYQQSLDQGLQFLIQYYNGEERAKGNILERFSAQQFPDLHSELNLSSLELGDSALYFCASSVAGGRSNGANVLTFGAGSRLTVL.

This clonotype was found a few times. This chain connects TRBV10-3 to TRBJ2-7; 10 nucleotides agree with TRBD2. From germline, CDR1 is ENHRY and CDR2 SYGVKD. CDR3 length: 14 residues. Trimming removed 7 bases from V and 5 bases from J; junction bases left unmatched: 8. The CDR3 coding sequence is TGTGCCATCACGCCTAGCGGGAGTTTAAACGAGCAGTACTTC. This encodes CAITPSGSLNEQYF.

The chain has TRBV7-2 and TRBJ2-1; perhaps D is TRBD1 or TRBD2 (5 bases each). This CDR3 comprises 16 residues. V was clipped by 4 bases and J by 4 bases, with 17 bases between them. CDR1 and CDR2 (germline): SGHTA, FQGNSA. The CDR3 here is CASSYTGAAPYNEQFF. The CDR3, as DNA: TGTGCCAGCAGCTACACCGGGGCGGCGCCTTACAATGAGCAGTTCTTC. Complete variable domain (other parts from reference TRBV7-2 and TRBJ2-1): GAGVSQSPSNKVTEKGKDVELRCDPISGHTALYWYRQSLGQGLEFLIYFQGNSAPDKSGLPSDRFSAERTGGSVSTLTIQRTQQEDSAVYLCASSYTGAAPYNEQFFGPGTRLTVL.

This clonotype was seen more than once but under ten times. V and J are TRBV10-3 and TRBJ2-3; D is possibly TRBD1 (6 bases). In germline, CDR1 is ENHRY, CDR2 SYGVKD. V was trimmed by 3 bases and J by 3 bases, leaving 7 bases between them. The CDR3 sequence is 13 residues long. This chain's CDR3 is CAISDRGTDTQYF. The CDR3 DNA sequence: TGTGCCATCAGTGACAGGGGTACAGATACGCAGTATTTT.

This clonotype showed up just a few times. This chain connects TRBV9 to TRBJ2-3; tentatively, D is TRBD1 (7 bases). The V gene lost 4 bases and the J gene lost 2 bases, with 14 bases spanning the gap. CDR1 is SGDLS and CDR2 is YYNGEE in the germline V gene. This CDR3 comprises 15 residues. DNA for the CDR3: TGTGCCAGCAGCTCAGGGGGGCTCTACACAGATACGCAGTATTTT. The encoded protein is CASSSGGLYTDTQYF.

The table lists this clonotype with many counts. This chain uses TRBV5-1 with TRBJ2-7; 9 positions agree with TRBD1. Germline values: CDR1 SGHRS, CDR2 YFSETQ. The CDR3 covers 15 residues. Unmatched junction bases numbered 7, after V lost 3 bases and J lost 3 bases. The CDR3 sequence: CASSSSGTGFYEQYF. In DNA, the CDR3 is TGCGCCAGCAGCTCCTCCGGGACAGGGTTCTACGAGCAGTACTTC.

The rearrangement uses TRBV6-6 and TRBJ2-3, with D unresolved. Germline loops: CDR1 MNHNY, CDR2 SVGAGI (reference sequence). The CDR3 consists of 12 residues. Trimming removed 5 bases from V and 14 bases from J, with 17 bases in between. CDR3: CASSLDPLSRYF. CDR3 DNA: TGTGCCAGCAGTCTTGACCCGCTCAGTCGGTATTTT.

The chain is built from TRBV20-1 and TRBJ2-2; D might be TRBD2 (5 bases). V dropped 6 bases and J dropped 6 bases, with 17 bases sitting between them. The CDR3 length is 14 residues. From germline, CDR1 is DFQATT and CDR2 SNEGSKA (reference sequence). CDR3 loop: CSAAKGALSGELFF. The CDR3 DNA follows: TGCAGTGCGGCAAAGGGAGCGTTGTCCGGGGAGCTGTTTTTT.

The chain employs TRBV5-1 and TRBJ2-1; no reliable D call. This CDR3 contains 16 residues. Deletions cut 4 bases from V and 2 bases from J, with 16 bases between. Germline assignment: CDR1 SGHRS and CDR2 YFSETQ. CDR3 coding DNA: TGCGCCAGCAGCCCCACAGCAGATTTAGCCTACAATGAGCAGTTCTTC. It codes for CASSPTADLAYNEQFF.

This chain uses TRBV14 with TRBJ2-2; the D gene is possibly TRBD1 (5 bases). From germline, CDR1 is SGHDN and CDR2 FVKESK. Trimming pared 4 bases from V and 5 bases from J, leaving 11 bases between. The CDR3 runs to 14 residues. CDR3 region: CASSPGHRTGELFF. DNA of the CDR3: TGTGCCAGCAGCCCCGGACATCGGACCGGGGAGCTGTTTTTT.